Below, 19 T cell receptor beta chains from the same sample are listed, as sequenced in a study of blood T cell repertoires in COVID-19. TCRdb's table, derived via immunoSEQ multiplex PCR, lists solely in-frame clones and lacks some. The table shows fewer than 250,000 clones, with under 90% occurring only once. Sequenced material: PBMCs or T cells enriched from blood (not recorded which). These receptors were obtained from a woman in her thirties or forties who had been exposed to COVID-19.

The rearrangement links TRBV25-1 to TRBJ2-7; the match to TRBD1 covers 9 bases. The CDR3 extends over 14 amino acids. The J segment lost 8 bases and the V segment lost 4 bases, leaving 9 bases of the junction unmatched. Germline V CDR1 and CDR2: MGHDK, SYGVNS. For the CDR3, the DNA is TGTGCCAGCAGTGTCCCCGGGACAGGGACTAAGCAGTACTTC. It codes for CASSVPGTGTKQYF.

The chain joins TRBV21-1 to TRBJ2-1; the table's D call, TRBD1, has no DNA check behind it. TRBV21-1 is recorded as a pseudogene. The CDR3 consists of 16 residues. The CDR3 loop reads CASSTRRQGQYNEQFF. CDR3 DNA: TGTGCCAGCAGCACCCGTCGGCAGGGTCAGTACAATGAGCAGTTCTTC.

This chain connects TRBV4-3 to TRBJ2-2, with a possible D match to TRBD1 (7 bases). CDR1 and CDR2 from the germline V gene are LGHNA and YSLEER. Trimming took off 2 bases at V and 6 bases at J, with 13 bases between the two ends. The CDR3 has 15 residues. CDR3 nucleotides: TGCGCCAGCAGCCAATCGACTAGGGGGCCCGGGGAGCTGTTTTTT. Translating gives CASSQSTRGPGELFF.

This chain connects TRBV28 to TRBJ2-1; tentative D call: TRBD2 (7 bases). The CDR3 is made up of 15 amino acids. The germline V gene encodes CDR1 MDHEN and CDR2 SYDVKM. V shed 8 bases and J shed 7 bases, with 21 bases lying between them. In nucleotides, the CDR3 is TGTGCCAGCGGCCCTGGAGGGGGGGGGCGAAATGAGCAGTTCTTC. Its translation: CASGPGGGGRNEQFF.

J is TRBJ1-1 and V is TRBV19; D possibly corresponds to TRBD1 (5 bases). The CDR3 consists of 15 residues. CDR1 is LNHDA and CDR2 is SQIVND in the germline V gene (reference sequence). With 1 base removed from V and 4 bases from J, the gap between germline ends came to 13 bases. The CDR3 nucleotides are TGTGCCAGTAGTATAGGGCAGGGCCAATTCACTGAAGCTTTCTTT. Translating gives CASSIGQGQFTEAFF.

The chain uses TRBV28 and TRBJ2-7, with 12 bases matching TRBD2. The CDR3 has 15 amino acids. The V segment lost 3 bases and the J segment 6 bases; nucleotides outside the gene matches: 6. CDR1 is MDHEN, CDR2 SYDVKM, per germline. In DNA form, the CDR3 reads TGTGCCAGCAGTTTTGCTAGCGGGGGGGCTCTCGAGCAGTACTTC. Residues: CASSFASGGALEQYF. The variable domain in full, with the rest retrieved from reference TRBV28 and TRBJ2-7, is DVKVTQSSRYLVKRTGEKVFLECVQDMDHENMFWYRQDPGLGLRLIYFSYDVKMKEKGDIPEGYSVSREKKERFSLILESASTNQTSMYLCASSFASGGALEQYFGPGTRLTVT.

The chain couples TRBV5-1 to TRBJ2-5, with 10 bases that match TRBD1. This CDR3 comprises 16 residues. J gave up 4 bases and V 4 bases, and 10 bases lay outside the gene matches. Germline assignment: CDR1 SGHRS and CDR2 YFSETQ. The CDR3 bases are TGCGCCAGCAGCCCGCGGACAGGGGGGGAAGGAGAGACCCAGTACTTC. It translates to CASSPRTGGEGETQYF.

This clone was counted a few times. This sequence joins TRBV9 and TRBJ2-7, with 9 bases lining up with TRBD1. With V trimmed by 4 bases and J by 6 bases, 8 bases remained unmatched. Germline V gene sequence: CDR1 SGDLS, CDR2 YYNGEE. The CDR3 length is 14 residues. The CDR3 DNA is TGTGCCAGCAGCTCCCTGTTACAGGGGGCCGAGCAGTACTTC. Residues: CASSSLLQGAEQYF.

The genes are TRBV29-1 and TRBJ1-1; 10 bases agree with TRBD1. This CDR3 has 14 amino acids. Germline V CDR1 and CDR2: SQVTM, ANQGSEA. Germline trimming cut 4 bases from V and 4 bases from J; bases unmatched to any gene: 6. CDR3 DNA sequence: TGCAGCGTTGCTCGGGACAGGGGAGGCACTGAAGCTTTCTTT. Encoded protein: CSVARDRGGTEAFF.

The chain combines TRBV10-3 with TRBJ1-3, with 11 bases matching TRBD1. The V gene end was trimmed by 10 bases and the J gene end by 0 bases; junction bases not matched to a gene: 8. This CDR3 has 16 residues. Germline values: CDR1 ENHRY, CDR2 SYGVKD. The CDR3 here is CATRQGQGDSGNTIYF. In DNA, the CDR3 is TGTGCCACCCGTCAGGGACAGGGGGACTCTGGAAACACCATATATTTT.

V and J are TRBV9 and TRBJ1-5; TRBD1 aligns across 9 bases. Trimming cost V 4 bases and J 6 bases; bases outside gene matches: 8. CDR1 is SGDLS and CDR2 is YYNGEE in the germline V gene. The CDR3 covers 15 residues. CDR3 coding DNA: TGTGCCAGCAGCTCCAGTGCGGACAGGGGTCAGCCCCAGCATTTT. Residues: CASSSSADRGQPQHF.

The chain recombines TRBV25-1 with TRBJ1-1, with D hard to call. CDR1 is MGHDK and CDR2 is SYGVNS in the germline V gene. This CDR3 comprises 11 residues. V lost 7 bases and J lost 8, with 11 bases in between. The CDR3: CASTDTVEAFF. Written as DNA, the CDR3 is TGTGCCAGCACTGACACGGTCGAAGCTTTCTTT.

The CDR3 protein is CASSSPPRAPMNTEAFF. Written as DNA, the CDR3 is TGTGCCAGCAGTTCCCCTCCACGCGCCCCTATGAACACTGAAGCTTTCTTT. This chain uses TRBV28 with TRBJ1-1; D gene unclear. Germline V gene sequence: CDR1 MDHEN, CDR2 SYDVKM. The V end lost 4 bases, the J end lost 0 bases, and 18 bases lay between the germline ends. This CDR3 spans 17 amino acids.

This chain joins TRBV9 and TRBJ1-3, with a tentative D call TRBD1 (6 bases). Germline V gene sequence: CDR1 SGDLS, CDR2 YYNGEE. The CDR3 length is 15 residues. V lost 4 bases and J 1 base, leaving 12 bases between the germline ends. CDR3 nucleotide sequence: TGTGCCAGCAGCTCCGGGACACCGTCTGGAAACACCATATATTTT. Its translation is CASSSGTPSGNTIYF.

The chain uses TRBV6-2 or TRBV6-3 and TRBJ2-3; 9 nucleotides match TRBD2. Germline CDR1 reads MNHEY; CDR2 reads SVGEGT. J lost 5 bases, V lost 5 bases, and 11 bases had no gene match. The CDR3 is made up of 16 amino acids. CDR3 bases: TGTGCCAGCAGTAGGGAAGCGGGGGGCCCCAGAGATACGCAGTATTTT. Residues: CASSREAGGPRDTQYF.

CDR3 residues: CASRLDRENTEAFF. The CDR3 nucleotides read TGTGCCAGCAGACTCGACAGGGAGAACACTGAAGCTTTCTTT. The chain joins TRBV2 to TRBJ1-1; 7 bases are shared with TRBD1. V trimming: 6 bases; J trimming: 1 base; junction bases outside the gene matches: 5. Per the germline V gene, CDR1 is SNHLY and CDR2 is FYNNEI. The CDR3 is made up of 14 amino acids.

This clone was seen once. The V call is TRBV19, the J call TRBJ1-6; 9 bases fit TRBD1. The length of the CDR3 is 14 residues. V dropped 6 bases and J dropped 7; count of bases not matched to a gene: 4. Germline V gives CDR1 LNHDA, CDR2 SQIVND (reference sequence). CDR3 loop: CASSRTGDNSPLHF. The CDR3 DNA reads TGTGCCAGTAGCCGGACAGGGGACAATTCACCCCTCCACTTT. The variable domain in full, completed from reference TRBV19 and TRBJ1-6, reads DGGITQSPKYLFRKEGQNVTLSCEQNLNHDAMYWYRQDPGQGLRLIYYSQIVNDFQKGDIAEGYSVSREKKESFPLTVTSAQKNPTAFYLCASSRTGDNSPLHFGNGTRLTVT.

The gene calls are TRBV5-1 and TRBJ2-5, with D possibly matching TRBD2 (5 bases). With 2 bases removed from V and 5 bases from J, the gap between germline ends came to 13 bases. This CDR3 spans 14 amino acids. Per the germline V gene, CDR1 is SGHRS and CDR2 is YFSETQ. The chain's CDR3 is CASSLGRDQETQYF. CDR3 in DNA: TGCGCCAGCAGCTTAGGCCGGGATCAGGAGACCCAGTACTTC.

This sequence joins TRBV19 and TRBJ1-2; D is undetermined. This CDR3 is built from 14 residues. Germline CDR1 is LNHDA and CDR2 is SQIVND (reference sequence). V shed 1 base and J shed 4 bases, with 10 bases lying between them. The CDR3 reads CASSIGPSGYGYTF. In DNA form, the CDR3 reads TGTGCCAGTAGTATAGGTCCGTCAGGCTATGGCTACACCTTC.